Given below is one T cell receptor beta chain in context. TEMRA cells were enriched by FACS, and CD4+ and CD8+ T cells were negatively isolated. The data are from a study of CD8 T cells in Susac syndrome. It was with random hexamers that 0.5 to 1 ug RNA was reverse transcribed. immunoSEQ multiplex PCR amplified TCR beta CDR3 across 54 Vbeta, 13 Jbeta. Each CDR3 protein is one row after TCRdb ran MiXCR on the immunoSEQ multiplex PCR reads. The sample includes roughly 180,000 distinct CDR3 sequences, roughly 95% of them seen just once. The CDR3 is 17 amino acids. CDR1 is SGHDN, CDR2 FVKESK, per germline. V trimming: 4 bases; J trimming: 0 bases; junction bases outside the gene matches: 9.

This clonotype was sampled from a human donor in good health. The genes are TRBV14 and TRBJ2-1, with 7 positions matching TRBD2. The specimen sequenced was CD4+ T cells from PBMCs. CDR3 loop: CASSPRAGRASYNEQFF. In DNA, the CDR3 is TGTGCCAGCAGCCCCCGAGCGGGACGAGCCTCCTACAATGAGCAGTTCTTC.